A selection of T cell receptor beta chains follows, all from one sample in a study of T cell repertoires in cytomegalovirus infection. These receptors are not linked to any known antigen. TCRdb re-analysed the reads in MiXCR, keeping a single row per CDR3 protein. Of about half a million distinct CDR3 sequences listed, more than 30% were seen once; the top ten hold roughly 16%. The specimen was cultured PBMCs, collected from culture after CMV antigen stimulation. These receptors all come from a human donor in good health (CMV status not recorded). Some clones in this sample may be carry-over from other donors' samples. Each CDR3 is given with its conserved first and last residue. A D gene is named only where the DNA matches it firmly. Rows give clone size only sometimes, using once, few, many, or a class for an expanded clone.

.	TRBV25-1	.	TRBJ1-2	TGTGCCAGCAGTGAACCCTCCGCCGGGGGGTTAGGCTACACCTTC	CASSEPSAGGLGYTF
few	TRBV19	.	TRBJ1-1	TGTGCCAGTAGTATCTGGGGGCTATTCGGTGAAGCTTTCTTT	CASSIWGLFGEAFF
.	TRBV19	.	TRBJ1-4	TGTGCCAGTAGTATTACGGGACCGGAGAGGGAACTGTTTTTT	CASSITGPERELFF
few	TRBV12-3/TRBV12-4	.	TRBJ1-5	TGTGCCAGCAGTTTTACTGTGGGCAATCAGCCCCAGCATTTT	CASSFTVGNQPQHF
few	TRBV5-5	.	TRBJ2-2	TGTGCCAGCAGCTCCTCGTATACAAACACCGGGGAGCTGTTTTTT	CASSSSYTNTGELFF
many	TRBV28	.	TRBJ2-2	TGTGCCAGCAGTCCCTACTCAGGGGACAACACCGGGGAGCTGTTTTTT	CASSPYSGDNTGELFF
few	TRBV7-6	.	TRBJ2-7	TGTGCCAGCAGCCCGGGTTCTGGCGCTGGGTGGAGCGAGCAGTACTTC	CASSPGSGAGWSEQYF
.	TRBV24-1	.	TRBJ1-5	TGTGCCACCAGTGATTCCAGGGTGGGCAATCAGCCCCAGCATTTT	CATSDSRVGNQPQHF
.	TRBV5-1	.	TRBJ2-3	TGCGCCAGCAGCCTACCAGCAACGTCGCAGTATTTT	CASSLPATSQYF
.	TRBV20-1	TRBD2	TRBJ2-2	TGCAGTGCTAGAGCGAGCGGGAGGGACGCCGGGGAGCTGTTTTTT	CSARASGRDAGELFF
many	TRBV12-3/TRBV12-4	.	TRBJ2-1	TGTGCCAGCAGTTCGGGCCTCTACAATGAGCAGTTCTTC	CASSSGLYNEQFF
.	TRBV10-3	.	TRBJ2-1	TGTGCCATCAGTGAGTCCCTACCAGCATCAGGAGAGCAGTTCTTC	CAISESLPASGEQFF
.	TRBV7-9	.	TRBJ1-1	TGTGCCAGCAGCGCTTCAGGGTTCATGAACACTGAAGCTTTCTTT	CASSASGFMNTEAFF
.	TRBV12-3/TRBV12-4	TRBD1	TRBJ1-5	TGTGCCAGCACCTCACAGGGACAGACGGGTCAGCCCCAGCATTTT	CASTSQGQTGQPQHF
few	TRBV28	.	TRBJ2-5	TGTGCCAGCATGGGAAGCGGAGTCCAAGAGACCCAGTACTTC	CASMGSGVQETQYF
once	TRBV11-2	.	TRBJ2-5	TGTGCCAGCAGCTTAGGGGGGACTCCAGGTGGGACCCAGTACTTC	CASSLGGTPGGTQYF
many	TRBV28	.	TRBJ2-7	TGTGCCAGCAGTTTTCGACAGTCCGCAGGCTACGAGCAGTACTTC	CASSFRQSAGYEQYF
few	TRBV7-2	TRBD1	TRBJ1-5	TGTGCCAGCAGCCGACTGGGACAGGGGAGCAATCAGCCCCAGCATTTT	CASSRLGQGSNQPQHF
.	TRBV4-3	.	TRBJ2-1	TGCGCCAGCAGCCAAGAGGGCCCTTACAATGAGCAGTTCTTC	CASSQEGPYNEQFF